This passage covers 30 T cell receptor beta chains from one sample sequenced in a study of shared clonotypes between healthy human individuals. Method: immunoSEQ multiplex PCR; TCRdb's copy keeps in-frame clones and lacks some. The data show about 2.3 million clones, with 93% seen just once and 0.3% to 0.4% held by the top ten. The material sequenced was naive CD4+ T cells from PBMCs. Subset denoted: CD45RA+ positively selected. The receptors come from a man in his late teens or twenties in good health. Some clones in this sample may be carry-over from other donors' samples.

This chain links TRBV5-1 with TRBJ2-5; either TRBD1 or TRBD2 may fit D (5 bases each). Trimming cost V 0 bases and J 2 bases, with 14 bases left between them. The CDR3 loop spans 16 amino acids. Germline CDR1 and CDR2: SGHRS and YFSETQ. CDR3 sequence: CASSLGGTVTQETQYF. DNA of the CDR3: TGCGCCAGCAGCTTGGGGGGGACGGTTACACAAGAGACCCAGTACTTC.

The J gene is TRBJ2-6, the V gene TRBV19, with a possible D match to TRBD2 (5 bases). The CDR3 is made up of 15 amino acids. The V gene lost 5 bases and the J gene lost 0 bases, with 8 bases spanning the gap. The V gene's germline CDR1 is LNHDA and CDR2 SQIVND (reference sequence). The CDR3 sequence: CASSSGNSGANVLTF. The DNA of the CDR3 is TGTGCCAGTAGTTCGGGGAACTCTGGGGCCAACGTCCTGACTTTC.

The chain uses TRBV5-1 and TRBJ1-4; no clear D gene. CDR3 length: 16 amino acids. V was cut by 2 bases and J by 7 bases, with 18 bases left in between. Germline loops: CDR1 SGHRS, CDR2 YFSETQ. The CDR3 spells CASSFNPRVGSEKLFF. CDR3 nucleotide sequence: TGCGCCAGCAGCTTCAACCCCCGGGTCGGGAGTGAAAAACTGTTTTTT.

This chain joins TRBV2 and TRBJ2-7, with D unclear. Germline CDR1 reads SNHLY; CDR2 reads FYNNEI. This CDR3 region has 14 residues. Deletions cut 3 bases from V and 5 bases from J, with 14 bases between. For the CDR3, the DNA is TGTGCCAGCAGTGATCAACCCGCGCGCAACGAGCAGTACTTC. This gives the protein CASSDQPARNEQYF.

The rearrangement joins TRBV5-5 to TRBJ2-7; D is unresolved. CDR3 length equals 14 residues. From germline, CDR1 is SGHKS and CDR2 YYEKEE (reference sequence). V was shortened by 4 bases and J by 5 bases, with 16 bases between the two germline ends. The DNA of the CDR3 is TGTGCCAGCAGCCTCGGATGGGTGGCCAACGAGCAGTACTTC. Protein: CASSLGWVANEQYF.

The genes are TRBV25-1 and TRBJ2-2; the D gene is possibly TRBD2 (5 bases). CDR3 length equals 14 residues. From germline, CDR1 is MGHDK and CDR2 SYGVNS. Trimming took 6 bases from V and 3 from J, leaving 11 bases between them. This CDR3 is CASSAGRYTGELFF. The DNA for the CDR3 is TGTGCCAGCAGCGCGGGCAGATACACCGGGGAGCTGTTTTTT.

V gene TRBV11-2 combines with J gene TRBJ2-1, with D tentatively TRBD2 (6 bases). There are 16 residues in the CDR3. Per the germline V gene, CDR1 is SGHAT and CDR2 is FQNNGV. V shed 5 bases and J shed 3 bases, with 17 bases lying between them. For the CDR3, the DNA is TGTGCCAGCAGCCCGATCGCCGGGAGAAACTACAATGAGCAGTTCTTC. As protein: CASSPIAGRNYNEQFF. Supplemented by reference TRBV11-2 and TRBJ2-1, the full variable domain reads EAGVAQSPRYKIIEKRQSVAFWCNPISGHATLYWYQQILGQGPKLLIQFQNNGVVDDSQLPKDRFSAERLKGVDSTLKIQPAKLEDSAVYLCASSPIAGRNYNEQFFGPGTRLTVL.

The chain recombines TRBV20-1 with TRBJ1-2; D is ambiguous. V was shortened by 5 bases and J by 7 bases, with 11 bases between the two germline ends. CDR3 size: 11 residues. The germline gives CDR1 DFQATT, CDR2 SNEGSKA (reference sequence). The chain's CDR3 is CSAPGGRGYTF. The CDR3 region has the DNA TGCAGTGCTCCCGGCGGGCGTGGCTACACCTTC.

CDR3 region: CASSQDVRVQNIQYF. The CDR3 nucleotides read TGCGCCAGCAGCCAAGATGTCAGAGTCCAAAACATTCAGTACTTC. The chain has TRBV4-1 and TRBJ2-4; D gene unclear. This CDR3 spans 15 amino acids. CDR1 MGHRA and CDR2 YSYEKL come from the germline V gene. V was shortened by 0 bases and J by 5 bases, with 11 bases between the two germline ends.

The chain has TRBV27 and TRBJ2-7; D is perhaps TRBD1 (5 bases). The CDR3 totals 13 residues. V was trimmed by 6 bases and J by 2 bases, leaving 11 bases between them. The germline CDR1 and CDR2 sequences are MNHEY and SMNVEV (reference sequence). CDR3 loop: CASSPIGAYEQYF. DNA for the CDR3: TGTGCCAGCAGCCCGATAGGGGCCTACGAGCAGTACTTC.

CDR3 sequence: CASSQRLAGEYNEQFF. The CDR3 DNA sequence: TGTGCCAGCTCGCAGAGACTAGCGGGAGAGTACAATGAGCAGTTCTTC. The rearrangement joins TRBV18 to TRBJ2-1; 12 bases map to TRBD2. CDR3 length: 16 residues. After removal of 6 bases from V and 4 bases from J, the junction contained 7 bases not matched to a gene. The germline V gene has CDR1 KGHSH and CDR2 LQKENI.

This clone was counted a single time. The CDR3 loop reads CVRSLESSGSYEQFF. The CDR3 DNA reads TGTGTCAGAAGCTTAGAGTCTAGCGGGAGCTATGAGCAGTTCTTC. V and J are TRBV7-5 and TRBJ2-1; the table assigns TRBD2, which was not confirmed against the DNA. TRBV7-5 is a pseudogene. This CDR3 region has 15 residues.

The rearrangement uses TRBV2 and TRBJ2-5; 11 positions match TRBD2. J gave up 5 bases and V 6 bases, and 2 bases lay outside the gene matches. The CDR3 extends over 13 amino acids. Germline values: CDR1 SNHLY, CDR2 FYNNEI. The CDR3, as DNA: TGTGCCAGCAGCTCTAGCGGGAGGGAGACCCAGTACTTC. Its translation: CASSSSGRETQYF.

The chain is built from TRBV15 and TRBJ2-2; D remains unclear. This CDR3 has 14 amino acids. CDR1 LNHNV and CDR2 YYDKDF come from the germline V gene (reference sequence). The V end was cut by 3 bases, the J end by 4 bases, with 9 bases between. For the CDR3, the DNA is TGTGCCACCAGCAGTGGGGTGGCCACCGGGGAGCTGTTTTTT. Its protein is CATSSGVATGELFF.

This chain links TRBV7-9 with TRBJ1-2; the D is unclear. This CDR3 has 13 amino acids. Germline lookup yields CDR1 SEHNR and CDR2 FQNEAQ (reference sequence). Trimming took off 5 bases at V and 7 bases at J, with 14 bases between the two ends. The CDR3 sequence: CASSTDLMLGYTF. CDR3 bases: TGTGCCAGCAGCACCGACCTGATGCTTGGCTACACCTTC.

The chain recombines TRBV6-4 with TRBJ1-1; unclear D gene. This CDR3 is 14 amino acids long. V lost 2 bases and J lost 0, with 7 bases in between. The germline CDR1 and CDR2 sequences are MRHNA and SNTAGT. CDR3 amino acids: CASSDRFMNTEAFF. The CDR3 DNA reads TGTGCCAGCAGTGACCGGTTCATGAACACTGAAGCTTTCTTT.

To note about this clone: In the same sample, other DNA sequences code for this CDR3. V and J are TRBV5-1 and TRBJ1-1; D is unresolved. CDR1 and CDR2 (germline): SGHRS, YFSETQ. The CDR3 is 13 residues long. The V gene lost 0 bases and the J gene lost 4 bases, with 7 bases spanning the gap. The CDR3 DNA reads TGCGCCAGCAGCTTGGCCTTCGGCACTGAAGCTTTCTTT. Translating gives CASSLAFGTEAFF. The full variable domain, in which reference TRBV5-1 and TRBJ1-1 provide the parts outside the CDR3, is KAGVTQTPRYLIKTRGQQVTLSCSPISGHRSVSWYQQTPGQGLQFLFEYFSETQRNKGNFPGRFSGRQFSNSRSEMNVSTLELGDSALYLCASSLAFGTEAFFGQGTRLTVV.

The chain couples TRBV28 to TRBJ2-3; 8 nucleotides align to TRBD2. CDR1 is MDHEN, CDR2 SYDVKM, per germline. This CDR3 is built from 15 residues. V lost 1 base and J lost 6; bases outside the gene matches: 6. The DNA of the CDR3 is TGTGCCAGCAGTTTATTAGCGGGGTCCGGGGATACGCAGTATTTT. Protein: CASSLLAGSGDTQYF.

This chain links TRBV5-1 with TRBJ2-2; D is unresolved. V lost 0 bases to trimming and J lost 4 bases, with 10 bases between them. The germline V gene has CDR1 SGHRS and CDR2 YFSETQ. CDR3 length: 15 amino acids. The DNA for the CDR3 is TGCGCCAGCAGCTTGGTAGAGGCCCGCACCGGGGAGCTGTTTTTT. Encoded protein: CASSLVEARTGELFF.

This chain connects TRBV18 to TRBJ1-1; D remains ambiguous. The CDR3 is 15 amino acids. Germline V gene lookup returns CDR1 KGHSH and CDR2 LQKENI. The ends were cut back, 2 bases at V and 3 bases at J, with 13 bases in the middle. The CDR3 region has the DNA TGTGCCAGCTCACCAGTTGCGGGGTCGGACACTGAAGCTTTCTTT. It yields the protein CASSPVAGSDTEAFF.

The chain has TRBV29-1 and TRBJ2-7; 9 bases map to TRBD1. V was pared by 7 bases and J by 6 bases, with 10 bases of the junction left unmatched. Germline loops: CDR1 SQVTM, CDR2 ANQGSEA. The CDR3 spans 13 residues. CDR3 region: CSATGTGLVEQYF. DNA of the CDR3: TGCAGCGCGACCGGGACAGGGTTGGTCGAGCAGTACTTC.

The chain uses TRBV18 and TRBJ1-1; the D gene is possibly TRBD1 (5 bases). Germline CDR1 reads KGHSH; CDR2 reads LQKENI. This CDR3 has 16 residues. V lost 3 bases to trimming and J lost 3 bases, with 17 bases between them. DNA for the CDR3: TGTGCCAGCTCACCCGCGGAGGGGATAATGGACACTGAAGCTTTCTTT. It is translated as CASSPAEGIMDTEAFF.

The genes are TRBV7-8 and TRBJ2-7; D unclear. Germline-derived CDR1 and CDR2 are SGHVS and FQNEAQ. CDR3 length: 17 amino acids. The germline V and J ends were trimmed by 6 bases and 0 bases, with 21 bases remaining between them. The CDR3 region has the DNA TGTGCCAGCAGGCCCAAGGAGTGGGCAGCCCTCTCCTACGAGCAGTACTTC. Its translation: CASRPKEWAALSYEQYF.

This clone came up once. The chain has TRBV7-9 and TRBJ1-5; D is undetermined. The germline V and J ends were trimmed by 5 bases and 7 bases, with 12 bases remaining between them. This CDR3 comprises 13 residues. Germline CDR1 and CDR2: SEHNR and FQNEAQ (reference sequence). The CDR3 region is CASSLPGDQPQHF. In nucleotides, the CDR3 is TGTGCCAGCAGCCTCCCGGGCGACCAGCCCCAGCATTTT.

V usage is TRBV28 and J usage is TRBJ2-5, with 7 bases that match TRBD1. Germline trimming cut 8 bases from V and 4 bases from J; bases unmatched to any gene: 16. Germline CDR1 MDHEN, CDR2 SYDVKM. The CDR3 covers 16 residues. CDR3 sequence reads: CASAHRRDRVAETQYF. The CDR3 DNA is TGTGCCAGCGCTCATAGAAGAGACAGGGTTGCAGAGACCCAGTACTTC.

V is TRBV7-7 and J is TRBJ2-3; the D is unclear. Trimming removed 3 bases from V and 4 bases from J, with 8 bases in between. The CDR3 sequence is 13 residues long. Germline values: CDR1 SSHAT, CDR2 FNYEAQ (reference sequence). The CDR3: CASSFDNADTQYF. Written as DNA, the CDR3 is TGTGCCAGCAGCTTCGACAATGCAGATACGCAGTATTTT.

The chain recombines TRBV7-2 with TRBJ2-4; TRBD2 matches at 7 bases. The V and J ends lost 1 base and 8 bases, in that order; junction bases with no gene match: 2. The CDR3 is 13 amino acids. In germline, CDR1 is SGHTA, CDR2 FQGNSA. DNA of the CDR3: TGTGCCAGCAGCTTAGTGGGGAGGGACATTCAGTACTTC. It yields the protein CASSLVGRDIQYF.

This clone occurred once. The rearrangement uses TRBV28 and TRBJ1-1; TRBD1 matches at 7 bases. The CDR3 loop spans 17 amino acids. Germline V gives CDR1 MDHEN, CDR2 SYDVKM. V was pared by 1 base and J by 0 bases, with 8 bases of the junction left unmatched. In DNA form, the CDR3 reads TGTGCCAGCAGTTTATTAGGGGGCCCGGAATTGAACACTGAAGCTTTCTTT. Translated, it gives CASSLLGGPELNTEAFF.

The chain links TRBV19 to TRBJ2-5; 12 bases align to TRBD1. The CDR3 loop spans 14 amino acids. CDR1 and CDR2 from the germline V gene are LNHDA and SQIVND (reference sequence). V trimming: 10 bases; J trimming: 4 bases; junction bases outside the gene matches: 7. CDR3 sequence reads: CATGTGGWRETQYF. The CDR3 DNA reads TGTGCCACCGGGACAGGGGGCTGGAGAGAGACCCAGTACTTC.

The gene calls are TRBV30 and TRBJ2-2; D is perhaps TRBD1 (5 bases). This CDR3 comprises 16 residues. Trimming pared 0 bases from V and 13 bases from J, leaving 24 bases between. The germline gives CDR1 GTSNPN, CDR2 SVGIG (reference sequence). The DNA of the CDR3 is TGTGCCTGGAGTGTACTTCCCGGAAGAACCTTAAGGGGGCTGTTTTTT. Residues: CAWSVLPGRTLRGLFF.